Following are 21 T cell receptor beta chains from one sample sequenced in a study of multiple sclerosis patients with progressive multifocal leukoencephalopathy. The time point here: more than 5 months of natalizumab therapy. Some clones are missing from TCRdb's copy, which holds only in-frame ones; the method was immunoSEQ multiplex PCR. The repertoire holds some 30,000 clones, with roughly nine tenths as singletons. Source: PBMCs, taken from a patient treated with natalizumab. The receptors were gathered from a human donor with multiple sclerosis.

V and J are TRBV29-1 and TRBJ2-7; 11 bases are a match to TRBD1. The CDR3 covers 13 residues. Germline V gene lookup returns CDR1 SQVTM and CDR2 ANQGSEA. V dropped 5 bases and J dropped 6; count of bases not matched to a gene: 6. The CDR3: CSVRDRGVGEQYF. The DNA for the CDR3 is TGCAGCGTTCGGGACAGGGGGGTTGGCGAGCAGTACTTC.

The chain uses TRBV19 and TRBJ2-2; possible D gene TRBD1, 6 bases. The germline V gene encodes CDR1 LNHDA and CDR2 SQIVND (reference sequence). V gave up 2 bases and J gave up 1 base, with 8 bases separating them. CDR3 length: 15 residues. DNA for the CDR3: TGTGCCAGTAGTATAAACAGGGAGAACACCGGGGAGCTGTTTTTT. Residues: CASSINRENTGELFF.

The CDR3 protein is CASSPKRGRDNEQFF. The CDR3, as DNA: TGTGCCAGTAGTCCAAAACGCGGGAGGGACAATGAGCAGTTCTTC. The chain joins TRBV19 to TRBJ2-1; 9 bases fit TRBD2. V shed 5 bases, J shed 5 bases, and the junction held 7 bases outside the gene matches. This CDR3 comprises 15 residues. From germline, CDR1 is LNHDA and CDR2 SQIVND (reference sequence).

The CDR3 coding sequence is TGTGCCAGCAGCTTAGAGGGGTCCCCTAGCACAGATACGCAGTATTTT. It encodes CASSLEGSPSTDTQYF. This sequence joins TRBV7-2 and TRBJ2-3; possibly TRBD1 for D (5 bases). CDR3 length: 16 residues. CDR1 and CDR2 from the germline V gene are SGHTA and FQGNSA. V lost 1 base and J 0 bases, leaving 11 bases between the germline ends.

The rearrangement links TRBV12-5 to TRBJ2-3, with D hard to call. CDR1 and CDR2 (germline): LGHNT, FRNRAP. This CDR3 contains 14 residues. V was pared by 6 bases and J by 5 bases, with 15 bases between. The CDR3: CASGPAITRDTQYF. The DNA for the CDR3 is TGTGCTAGTGGCCCGGCGATTACGAGAGATACGCAGTATTTT.

The gene calls are TRBV5-5 and TRBJ1-1, with D hard to call. CDR1 and CDR2 from the germline V gene are SGHKS and YYEKEE (reference sequence). The CDR3 sequence is 12 residues long. V was cut by 1 base and J by 7 bases, with 8 bases left in between. The CDR3 coding sequence is TGTGCCAGCAGCTTGTTGGGGAGTGAAGCTTTCTTT. Translated, it gives CASSLLGSEAFF.

This clone was recorded once. The chain joins TRBV29-1 to TRBJ1-1; 7 bases map to TRBD1. J lost 0 bases, V lost 7 bases, and 8 bases had no gene match. CDR3 size: 14 residues. Germline V gene data show CDR1 as SQVTM and CDR2 as ANQGSEA. The CDR3 loop reads CSALAGTVNTEAFF. CDR3 DNA: TGCAGCGCCCTAGCCGGGACAGTGAACACTGAAGCTTTCTTT. The full variable domain, completed using reference TRBV29-1 and TRBJ1-1, is SAVISQKPSRDICQRGTSLTIQCQVDSQVTMMFWYRQQPGQSLTLIATANQGSEATYESGFVIDKFPISRPNLTFSTLTVSNMSPEDSSIYLCSALAGTVNTEAFFGQGTRLTVV.

The chain employs TRBV7-8 and TRBJ2-2; TRBD2 agrees at 11 bases. The V gene end was trimmed by 3 bases and the J gene end by 5 bases; junction bases not matched to a gene: 5. Germline loops: CDR1 SGHVS, CDR2 FQNEAQ. CDR3 length equals 16 residues. The CDR3: CASSFTSGSLTGELFF. The CDR3, as DNA: TGTGCCAGCAGCTTTACTAGCGGGAGTTTGACCGGGGAGCTGTTTTTT.

This chain joins TRBV29-1 and TRBJ1-4; D is undetermined. Germline loops: CDR1 SQVTM, CDR2 ANQGSEA. V was cut by 3 bases and J by 7 bases, with 12 bases left in between. The length of the CDR3 is 13 residues. The CDR3 loop reads CSVEDRLGEKLFF. The CDR3 DNA reads as TGCAGCGTTGAGGACCGTCTCGGTGAAAAACTGTTTTTT.

This chain uses TRBV30 with TRBJ1-3; TRBD1 matches 7 bases. The CDR3 has 14 amino acids. V was pared by 2 bases and J by 4 bases, with 5 bases of the junction left unmatched. Germline values: CDR1 GTSNPN, CDR2 SVGIG (reference sequence). Here the CDR3 DNA reads TGTGCCTGGAGTCCCGGACAGGTCGGAAACACCATATATTTT. As protein: CAWSPGQVGNTIYF.

The chain is built from TRBV7-8 and TRBJ2-7; 7 positions agree with TRBD1. The germline CDR1 and CDR2 sequences are SGHVS and FQNEAQ. With 3 bases clipped from V and 5 bases from J, the junction kept 4 bases outside the gene matches. The CDR3 spans 13 residues. The CDR3 coding sequence is TGTGCCAGCAGCTTTACAGGGGCGGACGAGCAGTACTTC. Translating it yields CASSFTGADEQYF.

V is TRBV4-1 and J is TRBJ2-1; a weak D match, TRBD2 (5 bases). V was cut by 0 bases and J by 5 bases, with 14 bases left in between. Germline loops: CDR1 MGHRA, CDR2 YSYEKL. The CDR3 extends over 16 amino acids. This CDR3 is CASSQDRGGSNNEQFF. The CDR3, as DNA: TGCGCCAGCAGCCAAGACCGAGGAGGTTCTAACAATGAGCAGTTCTTC.

This clone was counted a single time. This chain links TRBV5-5 with TRBJ1-5; a possible D gene is TRBD1 (5 bases). Germline V gene lookup returns CDR1 SGHKS and CDR2 YYEKEE (reference sequence). The length of the CDR3 is 14 residues. V was shortened by 4 bases and J by 5 bases, with 13 bases between the two germline ends. The CDR3 coding sequence is TGTGCCAGCAGCCCCGGATGGGGGGATCAGCCCCAGCATTTT. Encoded protein: CASSPGWGDQPQHF.

The chain couples TRBV4-3 to TRBJ2-2, with 8 bases lining up with TRBD2. Germline lookup yields CDR1 LGHNA and CDR2 YSLEER. Trimming cost V 1 base and J 6 bases; bases outside gene matches: 1. There are 14 residues in the CDR3. The CDR3 protein is CASSQAREAGELFF. The CDR3 nucleotides are TGCGCCAGCAGCCAAGCGCGGGAGGCCGGGGAGCTGTTTTTT.

The genes are TRBV7-2 and TRBJ1-4; 7 bases map to TRBD1. The V gene's germline CDR1 is SGHTA and CDR2 FQGNSA. This CDR3 spans 18 amino acids. After removal of 4 bases from V and 2 bases from J, the junction contained 13 bases not matched to a gene. CDR3 in amino acids: CASSYKGAGYATNEKLFF. CDR3 DNA: TGTGCCAGCAGCTATAAGGGGGCAGGGTATGCGACTAATGAAAAACTGTTTTTT.

The chain couples TRBV29-1 to TRBJ1-2; a weak D match, TRBD1 (6 bases). Germline CDR1 and CDR2: SQVTM and ANQGSEA. This CDR3 has 13 amino acids. Trimming shortened V by 5 bases and J by 3 bases, and 13 bases separated the two germline ends. CDR3 DNA: TGCAGCGTTCTGGGGGGGCCAGACTATGGCTACACCTTC. It translates to CSVLGGPDYGYTF.

The chain's CDR3 is CASSLDGRRNTGELFF. CDR3 nucleotide sequence: TGCGCCAGCAGCTTGGACGGACGGAGGAACACCGGGGAGCTGTTTTTT. The chain links TRBV5-1 to TRBJ2-2; D is ambiguous. Per the germline V gene, CDR1 is SGHRS and CDR2 is YFSETQ. With 0 bases removed from V and 1 base from J, the gap between germline ends came to 10 bases. CDR3 size: 16 residues.

CDR3 loop: CASSYSAGNIQYF. The CDR3 DNA sequence: TGTGCCAGCAGTTACTCGGCGGGGAACATTCAGTACTTC. The rearrangement uses TRBV6-6 and TRBJ2-4; D possibly corresponds to TRBD2 (6 bases). Germline V lookup: CDR1 MNHNY, CDR2 SVGAGI (reference sequence). The V end lost 0 bases, the J end lost 7 bases, and 7 bases lay between the germline ends. The CDR3 extends over 13 amino acids.

The gene calls are TRBV4-1 and TRBJ2-3, with a possible D match to TRBD1 (6 bases). V was cut by 2 bases and J by 6 bases, with 18 bases left in between. The V gene's germline CDR1 is MGHRA and CDR2 YSYEKL. The CDR3 length is 16 residues. This CDR3 reads CASSQPGTKMYDTQYF. As DNA, the CDR3 is TGCGCCAGCAGCCAACCCGGGACAAAAATGTACGATACGCAGTATTTT.

The chain has TRBV21-1 and TRBJ2-1; TRBD2, as called in the table, went unchecked against the DNA. TRBV21-1 is a known pseudogene. The length of the CDR3 is 18 residues. The CDR3 loop reads CASSKIELFGGRYNEQFF. As DNA, the CDR3 is TGTGCCAGCAGCAAAATTGAATTATTCGGGGGAAGGTACAATGAGCAGTTCTTC.

The V call is TRBV11-2, the J call TRBJ1-2, with TRBD1 as a possible D gene (5 bases). The CDR3 runs 13 residues. Germline assignment: CDR1 SGHAT and CDR2 FQNNGV. V lost 3 bases and J lost 7, with 12 bases in between. The CDR3 DNA is TGTGCCAGCAGCTTCGGAACAGGCCTTGGCTACACCTTC. This codes for CASSFGTGLGYTF.